This record covers a single T cell receptor (beta chain). The antigen is unknown. The data stem from a study of identical twins. General study findings and limits: Among monozygotic twins, out-of-frame TCR alpha sharing exceeded what models predicted.

The authors used template switching to add a universal primer site and gave cDNA unique molecular identifiers. TCRdb reprocessed the 5' RACE reads with MiXCR, giving one entry per CDR3 protein. Of 500,000 to 600,000 distinct CDR3 sequences listed, less than 25% are singletons. With 5 bases clipped from V and 6 bases from J, the junction kept 11 bases outside the gene matches. Germline values: CDR1 KGHSH, CDR2 LQKENI. This CDR3 region has 15 residues. These records were also assigned to another study, of T cells expressing NK-cell markers. From that paper: It was from sorted CD3+CD56+NKG2C+, CD3+CD56+NKG2C- and CD3+CD56-NKG2C+ T cells that TCR beta repertoires came. Whether expanded NKG2C+ T cell clones were HCMV specific stayed uncertain.

V and J are TRBV18 and TRBJ2-3; 7 bases line up with TRBD2. The specimen was CD4+ T cells sorted from blood. This receptor was taken from a woman younger than 35 in good health. The CDR3 sequence: CASSAGLSRWDTQYF. The CDR3 bases are TGTGCCAGCTCAGCGGGACTAAGCCGGTGGGATACGCAGTATTTT.